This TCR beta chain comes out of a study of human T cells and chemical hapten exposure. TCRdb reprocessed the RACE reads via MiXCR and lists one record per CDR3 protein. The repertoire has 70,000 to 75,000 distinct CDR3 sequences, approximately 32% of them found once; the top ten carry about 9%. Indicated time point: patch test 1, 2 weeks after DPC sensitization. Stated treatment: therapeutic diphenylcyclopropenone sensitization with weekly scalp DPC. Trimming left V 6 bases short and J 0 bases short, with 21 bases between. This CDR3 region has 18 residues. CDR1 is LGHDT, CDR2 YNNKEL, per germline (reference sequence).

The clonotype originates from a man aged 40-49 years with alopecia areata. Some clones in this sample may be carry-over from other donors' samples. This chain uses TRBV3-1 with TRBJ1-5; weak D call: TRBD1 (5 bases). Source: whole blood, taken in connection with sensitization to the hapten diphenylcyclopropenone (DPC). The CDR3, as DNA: TGTGCCAGCAGGGACCTGAGACGGACACCTGATAGCAATCAGCCCCAGCATTTT. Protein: CASRDLRRTPDSNQPQHF.